This T cell receptor beta chain was profiled in a study of circulating tumor DNA in untreated peripheral T-cell lymphoma. As concerns this clone: Its target is unknown.

The tumor tissue sample was taken at baseline before any treatment. Broader study findings: Tumor-specific clonotypes were found in more than 65% of patients.

Measured with immunoSEQ multiplex PCR; TCRdb has only the in-frame clones, and not every one. The sample carries some 8,700 clones, roughly 85% recorded once. Germline CDR1 SGHRS, CDR2 YFSETQ. This CDR3 has 14 residues. The V and J ends lost 2 bases and 3 bases, in that order; junction bases with no gene match: 2. The V gene is TRBV5-1, the J gene TRBJ2-1; 7 nucleotides match TRBD2. The sequenced material came from tumor tissue. This receptor was identified in a human donor with peripheral T-cell lymphoma. As DNA, the CDR3 is TGCGCCAGCAGCTTCACTAGCGACTACAATGAGCAGTTCTTC. It specifies CASSFTSDYNEQFF.